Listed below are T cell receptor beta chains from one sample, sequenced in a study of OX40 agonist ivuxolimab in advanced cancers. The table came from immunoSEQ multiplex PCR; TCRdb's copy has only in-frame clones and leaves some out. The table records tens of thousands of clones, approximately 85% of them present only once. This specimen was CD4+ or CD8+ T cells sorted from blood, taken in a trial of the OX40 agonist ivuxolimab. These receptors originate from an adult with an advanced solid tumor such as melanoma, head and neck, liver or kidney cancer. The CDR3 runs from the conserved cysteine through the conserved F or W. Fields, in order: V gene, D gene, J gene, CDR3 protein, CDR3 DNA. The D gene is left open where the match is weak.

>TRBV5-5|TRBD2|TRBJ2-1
CASSSGTSEYNEQFF
TGTGCCAGCAGCAGTGGCACTAGCGAGTACAATGAGCAGTTCTTC
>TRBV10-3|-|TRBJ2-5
CAISESGVRETQYF
TGTGCCATCAGTGAGTCAGGGGTTCGAGAGACCCAGTACTTC
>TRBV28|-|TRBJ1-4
CASSPPGPGNEKLFF
TGTGCCAGCAGTCCCCCGGGACCGGGAAATGAAAAACTGTTTTTT
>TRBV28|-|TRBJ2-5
CASGAFTGGETQYF
TGTGCCAGCGGGGCTTTCACTGGCGGGGAGACCCAGTACTTC
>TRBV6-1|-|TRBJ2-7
CASSVTYEQYF
TGTGCCAGCAGCGTTACCTACGAGCAGTACTTC
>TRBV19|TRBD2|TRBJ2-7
CASSIVASGSGGYEQYF
TGTGCCAGTAGTATAGTAGCTAGCGGGAGCGGGGGCTACGAGCAGTACTTC
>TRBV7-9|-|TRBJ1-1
CASSLGRQTQEEAFF
TGTGCCAGCAGCTTAGGTCGGCAGACCCAAGAAGAAGCTTTCTTT
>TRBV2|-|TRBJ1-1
CASSGRGAFF
TGTGCCAGCAGTGGCCGGGGAGCTTTCTTT
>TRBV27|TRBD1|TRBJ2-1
CASRDGQGQFF
TGTGCCAGCAGGGATGGACAGGGGCAGTTCTTC
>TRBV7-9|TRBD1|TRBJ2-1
CASSFTGTGKFYNEQFF
TGTGCCAGCAGCTTTACCGGGACAGGAAAATTCTACAATGAGCAGTTCTTC
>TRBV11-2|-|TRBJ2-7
CASSPNIPSYEQYF
TGTGCCAGCAGCCCGAACATACCCTCCTACGAGCAGTACTTC
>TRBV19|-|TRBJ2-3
CASSTVRTDTQYF
TGTGCCAGTAGTACAGTACGCACAGATACGCAGTATTTT
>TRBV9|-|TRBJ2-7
CASSVEGTRGYEQYF
TGTGCCAGCAGCGTAGAGGGAACCCGGGGATACGAGCAGTACTTC
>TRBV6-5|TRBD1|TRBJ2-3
CASRPHGTGSDTQYF
TGTGCCAGCAGGCCCCACGGGACAGGGTCCGATACGCAGTATTTT
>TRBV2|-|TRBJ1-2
CASSEWAGNYGYTF
TGTGCCAGCAGTGAATGGGCAGGGAACTATGGCTACACCTTC
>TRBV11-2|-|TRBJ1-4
CASSPNSGGGEKLFF
TGTGCCAGCAGCCCGAATTCGGGCGGGGGGGAAAAACTGTTTTTT
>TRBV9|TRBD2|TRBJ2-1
CASSSRTSGRSHEQFF
TGTGCCAGCAGCTCCCGGACTAGCGGGAGAAGCCATGAGCAGTTCTTC